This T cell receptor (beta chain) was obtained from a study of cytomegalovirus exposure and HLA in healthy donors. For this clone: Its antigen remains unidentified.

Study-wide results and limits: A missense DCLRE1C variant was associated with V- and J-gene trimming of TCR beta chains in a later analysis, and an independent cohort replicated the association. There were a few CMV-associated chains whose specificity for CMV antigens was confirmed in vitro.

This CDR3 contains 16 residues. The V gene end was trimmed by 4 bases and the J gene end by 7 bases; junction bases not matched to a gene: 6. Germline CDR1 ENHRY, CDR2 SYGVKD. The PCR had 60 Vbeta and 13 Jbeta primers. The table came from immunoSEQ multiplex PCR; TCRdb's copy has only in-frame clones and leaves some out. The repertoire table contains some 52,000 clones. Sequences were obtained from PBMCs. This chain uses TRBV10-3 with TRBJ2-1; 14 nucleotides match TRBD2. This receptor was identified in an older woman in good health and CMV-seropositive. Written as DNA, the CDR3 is TGTGCCATCAGTGTAGGGACTAGCGGGGGAAGGAATGAGCAGTTCTTC. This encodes CAISVGTSGGRNEQFF.